The entry below describes one T cell receptor beta chain. The antigen is not known. The data were obtained in a study of Ad26.COV2.S vaccination and SARS-CoV-2 variants. Study outcomes and limitations: Breadth and depth estimates from TCRs may understate total T cell responses. People who got the vaccine had more spike-specific TCR breadth than people who got placebo.

Generated by immunoSEQ multiplex PCR, the TCRdb table keeps only in-frame clones and is missing some. This table holds 350,000 to 450,000 clones, approximately 84% found once. The CDR3 covers 14 residues. Germline lookup yields CDR1 GTSNPN and CDR2 SVGIG (reference sequence). V was clipped by 3 bases and J by 8 bases, with 19 bases between them. Indicated treatment: some 20 received Ad26.COV2.S at low or high dose, single or two shots; several received placebo; per-sample allocation not given. It was on day 63 after the first vaccine or placebo injection that samples were taken. Donation was by an adult aged 18-55 years who was in Boston. An Ad26 vector carrying the Wuhan-strain SARS-CoV-2 spike served as the vaccine.

The V gene is TRBV30, the J gene TRBJ1-2; D is perhaps TRBD1 (6 bases). Sequenced material: peripheral blood, taken in a trial of Ad26.COV2.S vaccine versus placebo. This receptor was obtained from a person aged 18 to 65 who received the Ad26.COV2.S COVID-19 vaccine or a placebo. CDR3 DNA: TGTGCCTGGAGCCTAAGGGGGACCCCACGGGGCTACACCTTC. Protein sequence: CAWSLRGTPRGYTF.